This TCR beta chain emerged from a study of CD8 T cells in ankylosing spondylitis (dated by TCRdb to about 2017). For the wider study: The study set out to find disease-linked TCR variants by profiling T cell receptor beta repertoires in ankylosing spondylitis patients and healthy donors. The full study cohort comprised around 23 ankylosing spondylitis patients and 110 or so healthy donors. Peripheral blood was sampled, and synovial fluid was additionally collected from ankylosing spondylitis patients.

What the authors observed across the whole study: The disease-linked clones were reported as significantly enriched in matched synovial fluid samples from ankylosing spondylitis patients. A TCR beta motif made up of several highly homologous amino acid variants appeared to be characteristic of blood from ankylosing spondylitis patients. In peripheral blood, the disease-linked clones were found at relatively low frequencies and had a CD8+ phenotype. Some motif variants had previously been reported in the synovial fluid and blood of reactive arthritis patients, which suggests shared mechanisms of disease initiation.

TCRdb records Illumina HiSeq 2500 as the sequencer. Quantitative 5'-RACE with molecular barcodes was used to prepare TCR beta libraries. Concerning the study's data processing: Disease-linked TCR variants were identified with a new computational method built on a probabilistic model of VDJ rearrangement. TCRdb handled the public reads itself, with Q25 trimming in fastp and clone calling in MiXCR, and kept productive beta chains. Each CDR3 protein appears once, grouped with its most common genes and DNA. These V and J calls originate from TCRdb's pipeline instead of the authors' own analysis. This sample comprises around 770,000 distinct CDR3 sequences, about 10% of them detected only once. The top ten clonotypes cover more than 0.5% of the sample. This clonotype was counted between two and nine times. It lacks a known antigen. No quality values exist for individual bases; no much larger clone is one base distant.

The receptor's source is a male donor with ankylosing spondylitis. Sequenced input: blood, either unsorted or a sorted T cell fraction (not recorded which).

The CDR3 is CASSLIQRAEAFF. The DNA reads as follows: TGTGCCAGCAGCTTAATTCAGAGGGCTGAAGCTTTCTTT. The chain is assembled from TRBV7-9 and TRBJ1-1; the D gene is not confidently resolved. The germline V gene (reference sequence) gives CDR1 as SEHNR and CDR2 as FQNEAQ. V drops 2 bases and J drops 6 bases, leaving 10 bases in between. The CDR3 spans 13 residues, from the cysteine through the phenylalanine. The CDR3 DNA has 39 bases and is translated from base 1.